This passage covers 21 T cell receptor beta chains from one sample sequenced in a study of cytomegalovirus exposure and HLA in healthy donors. PCR amplification relied on 60 Vbeta primers (plus 13 Jbeta primers). The assay was immunoSEQ multiplex PCR, and TCRdb's table has in-frame clones only and misses some. The sample comprises about 190,000 clones, around 67% of which are singletons, and around 3.3% rests with the top ten. The specimen sequenced was PBMCs. Receptor source: a woman aged 25 to 45 in good health and CMV-seropositive.

This clone has a handful of counts. The chain employs TRBV27 and TRBJ2-7; D uncertain. The length of the CDR3 is 14 residues. The germline gives CDR1 MNHEY, CDR2 SMNVEV (reference sequence). The ends were cut back, 2 bases at V and 7 bases at J, with 15 bases in the middle. The CDR3 spells CASSLGSAAREQYF. DNA of the CDR3: TGTGCCAGCAGTTTAGGATCGGCGGCTAGGGAGCAGTACTTC.

This rearrangement joins TRBV28 to TRBJ1-2; 9 positions agree with TRBD1. CDR3 size: 16 residues. Trimming took 6 bases from V and 6 from J; bases not matched to a gene: 14. CDR1 and CDR2 (germline): MDHEN, SYDVKM. This CDR3 reads CASRTGQGARQDGYTF. CDR3 nucleotide sequence: TGTGCCAGCAGAACGGGACAGGGTGCCCGCCAGGATGGCTACACCTTC.

J is TRBJ1-1 and V is TRBV9; D may be TRBD1 (5 bases). V shed 2 bases and J shed 1 base, with 9 bases lying between them. Germline-derived CDR1 and CDR2 are SGDLS and YYNGEE. The CDR3 is made up of 14 amino acids. CDR3 coding DNA: TGTGCCAGCAGCGTTGGGGGGACGAACACTGAAGCTTTCTTT. Translation gives CASSVGGTNTEAFF.

The genes are TRBV5-1 and TRBJ2-2, with TRBD1 matching 9 bases. Germline assignment: CDR1 SGHRS and CDR2 YFSETQ. V shed 2 bases, J shed 7 bases, and the junction held 9 bases outside the gene matches. The CDR3 sequence is 16 residues long. CDR3 residues: CASSFNPGQGGGELFF. DNA of the CDR3: TGCGCCAGCAGCTTTAACCCGGGACAGGGTGGCGGGGAGCTGTTTTTT.

This sequence joins TRBV10-2 and TRBJ2-1, with D perhaps matching TRBD1 (6 bases). V was clipped by 8 bases and J by 4 bases, with 27 bases between them. The CDR3 has 18 amino acids. Germline V gene sequence: CDR1 WSHSY, CDR2 SAAADI. CDR3 DNA: TGCGCCAGCGGGGATAAGGAATGGGCGGATAGGGGGTACAATGAGCAGTTCTTC. Amino acid sequence: CASGDKEWADRGYNEQFF.

The V gene is TRBV7-9, the J gene TRBJ1-1; D is unresolved. Germline-derived CDR1 and CDR2 are SEHNR and FQNEAQ (reference sequence). The CDR3 has 13 residues. Trimming removed 6 bases from V and 0 bases from J, with 8 bases in between. Written as DNA, the CDR3 is TGTGCCAGCAGTACAGAACTGAACACTGAAGCTTTCTTT. Translating gives CASSTELNTEAFF.

The rearrangement uses TRBV5-6 and TRBJ2-7, with D possibly matching TRBD2 (6 bases). This CDR3 region has 18 residues. The germline CDR1 and CDR2 sequences are SGHDT and YYEEEE. Trimming pared 1 base from V and 2 bases from J, leaving 22 bases between. CDR3 DNA: TGTGCCAGCAGCTTGTTAGCAAGGCTCCGGAGGGAGACCTACGAGCAGTACTTC. Translation gives CASSLLARLRRETYEQYF.

V gene TRBV6-1 combines with J gene TRBJ2-7; D might be TRBD2 (5 bases). Deletions cut 10 bases from V and 6 bases from J, with 22 bases between. The germline V gene encodes CDR1 MNHNS and CDR2 SASEGT. The CDR3 spans 14 residues. The CDR3 coding sequence is TGTGCCACCCTTCGGGAAGGACTCTACTCCGAGCAGTACTTC. Its protein is CATLREGLYSEQYF.

This clone was recorded a few times. This chain joins TRBV6-6 and TRBJ2-2, with D possibly TRBD2 on 6 matching bases. The germline V gene encodes CDR1 MNHNY and CDR2 SVGAGI (reference sequence). The CDR3 is 12 residues long. The germline V and J ends were trimmed by 8 bases and 6 bases, with 10 bases remaining between them. CDR3 DNA sequence: TGTGCCAGCGGAGGGGTTCCCGGGGAGCTGTTTTTT. It codes for CASGGVPGELFF.

The V and J genes are TRBV19 and TRBJ2-1, with 12 bases identical to TRBD2. Trimming at V came to 10 bases and at J to 0 bases, leaving 4 bases not matched to a gene. The CDR3 spans 15 residues. CDR1 is LNHDA and CDR2 is SQIVND in the germline V gene (reference sequence). In DNA, the CDR3 is TGTGCCATCGCGACTAGCGGGAGCTCCTACAATGAGCAGTTCTTC. Amino acids: CAIATSGSSYNEQFF.

The chain recombines TRBV10-1 with TRBJ2-1; 7 bases line up with TRBD2. The CDR3 has 14 residues. CDR1 WNHNN and CDR2 SYGVQD come from the germline V gene (reference sequence). Trimming cost V 6 bases and J 7 bases; bases outside gene matches: 9. In DNA, the CDR3 is TGCGCCAGCAGCGGACTAGGACGAGGGAATGAGCAGTTCTTC. This codes for CASSGLGRGNEQFF.

This chain uses TRBV6-4 with TRBJ1-1, with unresolved D. The ends were cut back, 0 bases at V and 1 base at J, with 6 bases in the middle. Germline-derived CDR1 and CDR2 are MRHNA and SNTAGT. This CDR3 is built from 14 residues. The CDR3 DNA is TGTGCCAGCAGTGACTCGACACGGAACACTGAAGCTTTCTTT. It specifies CASSDSTRNTEAFF.

CDR3 coding DNA: TGTGCCAGTAGTGTGGACAGTTACAATGAGCAGTTCTTC. Translating gives CASSVDSYNEQFF. The gene calls are TRBV19 and TRBJ2-1; weak D call: TRBD1 (6 bases). Germline V lookup: CDR1 LNHDA, CDR2 SQIVND (reference sequence). V gave up 5 bases and J gave up 4 bases, with 9 bases separating them. The CDR3 is made up of 13 amino acids.

The chain couples TRBV28 to TRBJ1-2; 7 bases match TRBD1. V lost 6 bases to trimming and J lost 3 bases; unmatched junction nucleotides: 10. Germline CDR1 and CDR2: MDHEN and SYDVKM. The CDR3 runs 15 residues. CDR3 residues: CASSLLHRGDYGYTF. DNA for the CDR3: TGTGCCAGCAGCCTCCTCCACAGGGGAGACTATGGCTACACCTTC.

V is TRBV7-9 and J is TRBJ1-2; no firm D call. V was clipped by 5 bases and J by 2 bases, with 6 bases between them. Germline V CDR1 and CDR2: SEHNR, FQNEAQ (reference sequence). This CDR3 has 12 amino acids. This chain's CDR3 is CASSPGNYGYTF. The DNA for the CDR3 is TGTGCCAGCAGCCCAGGAAACTATGGCTACACCTTC.

J is TRBJ1-1 and V is TRBV19; D might be TRBD1 (6 bases). The CDR3 consists of 13 residues. Deletions cut 7 bases from V and 7 bases from J, with 16 bases between. Germline V gene sequence: CDR1 LNHDA, CDR2 SQIVND (reference sequence). CDR3 amino acids: CASTTLGAGEAFF. For the CDR3, the DNA is TGTGCCAGTACCACCCTGGGGGCCGGTGAAGCTTTCTTT.

V usage is TRBV4-2 and J usage is TRBJ2-1, with D possibly TRBD2 on 5 matching bases. The length of the CDR3 is 14 residues. The V gene lost 3 bases and the J gene lost 10 bases, with 16 bases spanning the gap. The germline CDR1 and CDR2 sequences are LGHNA and YNFKEQ. DNA of the CDR3: TGTGCCAGCAGCCACCCAGAGGCTAGCAACGAGCAGTTCTTC. Translation gives CASSHPEASNEQFF.

The V and J genes are TRBV10-3 and TRBJ2-7; possibly TRBD2 for D (6 bases). The CDR3 totals 14 residues. With 4 bases removed from V and 0 bases from J, the gap between germline ends came to 10 bases. CDR1 is ENHRY, CDR2 SYGVKD, per germline. CDR3 residues: CAISVASVSYEQYF. The CDR3 region has the DNA TGTGCCATCAGTGTCGCTAGCGTCTCCTACGAGCAGTACTTC.

This clone has only one observation. The genes are TRBV19 and TRBJ2-7; 8 nucleotides line up with TRBD1. The junction had 1 base not matched to a gene; V was cut back by 1 base and J by 5 bases. The CDR3 is 13 residues long. The germline V gene encodes CDR1 LNHDA and CDR2 SQIVND (reference sequence). CDR3 nucleotide sequence: TGTGCCAGTAGTATAGGACAGGGGAACGAGCAGTACTTC. This sequence encodes CASSIGQGNEQYF.

The genes are TRBV5-1 and TRBJ2-7; 9 nucleotides match TRBD1. Germline V lookup: CDR1 SGHRS, CDR2 YFSETQ. CDR3 length: 18 residues. The trim removed 2 bases at V and 0 bases at J, leaving 12 bases unmatched. The CDR3 DNA reads TGCGCCAGCAGCTTAAGGGCCGGGACAGGGATCAGCTCCTACGAGCAGTACTTC. It translates to CASSLRAGTGISSYEQYF.

The table lists this clone with a count of one. The chain links TRBV27 to TRBJ2-7; TRBD2 agrees at 8 bases. Germline values: CDR1 MNHEY, CDR2 SMNVEV (reference sequence). V lost 6 bases and J lost 6; bases outside the gene matches: 16. The CDR3 loop spans 16 amino acids. CDR3 residues: CASSRRVSGREGEQYF. The CDR3 DNA reads TGTGCCAGCAGCCGGAGGGTCAGCGGGAGAGAGGGCGAGCAGTACTTC.